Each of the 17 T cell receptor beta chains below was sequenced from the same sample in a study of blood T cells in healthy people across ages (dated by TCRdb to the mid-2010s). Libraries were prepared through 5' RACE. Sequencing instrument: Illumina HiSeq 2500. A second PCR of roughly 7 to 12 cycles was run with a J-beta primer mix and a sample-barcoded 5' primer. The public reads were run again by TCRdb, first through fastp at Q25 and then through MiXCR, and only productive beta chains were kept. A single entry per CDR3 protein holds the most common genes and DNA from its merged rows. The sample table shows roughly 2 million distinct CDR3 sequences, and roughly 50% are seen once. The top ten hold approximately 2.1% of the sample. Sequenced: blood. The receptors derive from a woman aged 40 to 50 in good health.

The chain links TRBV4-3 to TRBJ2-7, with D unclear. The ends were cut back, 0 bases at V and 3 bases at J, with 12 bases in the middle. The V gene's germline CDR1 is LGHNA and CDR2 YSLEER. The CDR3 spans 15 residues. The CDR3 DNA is TGCGCCAGCAGCCAAGATGTAGGCAGTTTCTACGAGCAGTACTTC. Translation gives CASSQDVGSFYEQYF.

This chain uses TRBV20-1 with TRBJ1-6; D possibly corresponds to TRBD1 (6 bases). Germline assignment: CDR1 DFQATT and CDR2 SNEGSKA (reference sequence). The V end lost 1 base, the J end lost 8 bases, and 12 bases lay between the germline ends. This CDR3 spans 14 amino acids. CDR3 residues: CSARAQGFDSPLHF. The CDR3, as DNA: TGCAGTGCTAGAGCGCAGGGGTTTGATTCACCCCTCCACTTT.

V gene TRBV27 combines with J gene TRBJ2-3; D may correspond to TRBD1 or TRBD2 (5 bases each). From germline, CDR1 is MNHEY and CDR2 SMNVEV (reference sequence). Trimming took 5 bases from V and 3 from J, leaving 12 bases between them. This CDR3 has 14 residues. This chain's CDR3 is CASSVWGPTDTQYF. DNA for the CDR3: TGTGCCAGCAGTGTATGGGGACCAACAGATACGCAGTATTTT.

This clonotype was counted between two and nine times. The CDR3 region is CASSLVRDRVGEQYF. For the CDR3, the DNA is TGTGCCAGCAGCTTAGTTAGGGACAGGGTCGGCGAGCAGTACTTC. The chain is built from TRBV7-9 and TRBJ2-7; 9 bases line up with TRBD1. V lost 1 base and J lost 6; bases outside the gene matches: 7. This CDR3 spans 15 amino acids. Per germline, CDR1 SEHNR and CDR2 FQNEAQ (reference sequence).

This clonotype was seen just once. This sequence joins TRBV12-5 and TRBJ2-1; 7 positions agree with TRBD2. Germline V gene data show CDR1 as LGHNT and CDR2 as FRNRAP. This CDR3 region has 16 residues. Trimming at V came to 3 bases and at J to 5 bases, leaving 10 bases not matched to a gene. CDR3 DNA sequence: TGTGCTAGTGGTTTTTTTAATTCGGGAGGAAACAATGAGCAGTTCTTC. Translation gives CASGFFNSGGNNEQFF. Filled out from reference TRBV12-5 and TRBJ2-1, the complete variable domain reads DARVTQTPRHKVTEMGQEVTMRCQPILGHNTVFWYRQTMMQGLELLAYFRNRAPLDDSGMPKDRFSAEMPDATLATLKIQPSEPRDSAVYFCASGFFNSGGNNEQFFGPGTRLTVL.

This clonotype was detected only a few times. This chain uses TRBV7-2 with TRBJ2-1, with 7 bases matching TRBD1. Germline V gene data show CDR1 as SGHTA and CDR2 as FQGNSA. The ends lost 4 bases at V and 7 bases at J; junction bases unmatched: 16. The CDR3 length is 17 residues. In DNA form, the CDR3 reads TGTGCCAGCAGCTCATTCGACAGGGCGAGTCGTAGTAATGAGCAGTTCTTC. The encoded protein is CASSSFDRASRSNEQFF.

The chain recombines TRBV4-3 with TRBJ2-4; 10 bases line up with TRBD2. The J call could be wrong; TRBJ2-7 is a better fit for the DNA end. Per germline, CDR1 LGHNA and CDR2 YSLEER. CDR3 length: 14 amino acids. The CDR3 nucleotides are TGCGCCAGCAGCCAAGACGGGACTAGCGACGAGCAGTACTTC. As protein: CASSQDGTSDEQYF.

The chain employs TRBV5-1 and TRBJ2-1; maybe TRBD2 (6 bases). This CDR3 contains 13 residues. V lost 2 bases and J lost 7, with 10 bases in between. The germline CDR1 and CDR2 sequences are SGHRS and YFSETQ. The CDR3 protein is CASSLGTQNEQFF. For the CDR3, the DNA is TGCGCCAGCAGCTTAGGGACTCAGAATGAGCAGTTCTTC. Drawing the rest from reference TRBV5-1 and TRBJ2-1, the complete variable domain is KAGVTQTPRYLIKTRGQQVTLSCSPISGHRSVSWYQQTPGQGLQFLFEYFSETQRNKGNFPGRFSGRQFSNSRSEMNVSTLELGDSALYLCASSLGTQNEQFFGPGTRLTVL.

The CDR3 here is CAISESSSTSPGELFF. The CDR3 coding sequence is TGTGCCATCAGTGAGTCTTCTTCGACTAGTCCCGGGGAGCTGTTTTTT. This chain uses TRBV10-3 with TRBJ2-2, with D possibly being TRBD2 (6 bases). Trimming removed 0 bases from V and 6 bases from J, with 14 bases in between. The CDR3 spans 16 residues. Looked up from germline, CDR1 is ENHRY and CDR2 is SYGVKD.

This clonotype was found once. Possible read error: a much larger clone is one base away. The CDR3 DNA reads as TGTGCCAGCAGTTCGTCCCGGGGCAGGAATCAGCCCCAGCATTTT. Its translation: CASSSSRGRNQPQHF. The J gene is TRBJ1-5, the V gene TRBV28; D possibly corresponds to TRBD1 (5 bases). Trimming stripped 4 bases from V and 4 bases from J, with 14 bases between. Germline CDR1 reads MDHEN; CDR2 reads SYDVKM. The CDR3 runs to 15 residues.

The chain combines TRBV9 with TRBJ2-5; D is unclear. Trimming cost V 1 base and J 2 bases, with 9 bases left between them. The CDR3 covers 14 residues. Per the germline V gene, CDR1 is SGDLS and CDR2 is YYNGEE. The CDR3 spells CASSVSGSQETQYF. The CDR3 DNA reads TGTGCCAGCAGCGTATCGGGCTCTCAAGAGACCCAGTACTTC.

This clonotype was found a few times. The CDR3 reads CASSVVRTGAGGANVLTF. CDR3 coding DNA: TGTGCCAGCAGCGTAGTAAGGACAGGGGCCGGTGGGGCCAACGTCCTGACTTTC. This sequence joins TRBV9 and TRBJ2-6, with TRBD1 identical over 9 bases. The J segment lost 3 bases and the V segment lost 0 bases, leaving 7 bases of the junction unmatched. The CDR3 contains 18 residues. Germline lookup yields CDR1 SGDLS and CDR2 YYNGEE.

The CDR3 spells CASSLKGWGSPLHF. CDR3 DNA: TGTGCCAGCAGTCTAAAGGGTTGGGGTTCACCCCTCCACTTT. The chain combines TRBV12-3 or TRBV12-4 with TRBJ1-6; D not certain. The CDR3 is 14 amino acids. Trimming removed 5 bases at V and 9 bases at J, with 14 bases between.

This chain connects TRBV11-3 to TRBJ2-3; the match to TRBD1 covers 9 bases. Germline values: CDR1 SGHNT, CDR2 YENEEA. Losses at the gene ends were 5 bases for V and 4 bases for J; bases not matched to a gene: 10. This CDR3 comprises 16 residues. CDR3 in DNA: TGTGCCAGCAGCACCGCTAACAGGGGGCGCCCAGATACGCAGTATTTT. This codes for CASSTANRGRPDTQYF.

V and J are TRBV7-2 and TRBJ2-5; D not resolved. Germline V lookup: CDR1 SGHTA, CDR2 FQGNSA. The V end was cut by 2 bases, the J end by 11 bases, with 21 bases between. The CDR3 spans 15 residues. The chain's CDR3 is CASSLSRASYNEQYF. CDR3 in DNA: TGTGCCAGCAGCTTAAGTAGGGCGTCCTACAATGAGCAGTACTTC.

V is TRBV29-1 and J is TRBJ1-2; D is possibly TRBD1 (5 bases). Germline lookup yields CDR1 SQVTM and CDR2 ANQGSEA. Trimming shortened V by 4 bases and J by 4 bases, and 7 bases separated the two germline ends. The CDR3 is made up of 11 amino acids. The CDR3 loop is CSVARAYGYTF. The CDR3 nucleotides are TGCAGCGTTGCCAGGGCCTATGGCTACACCTTC. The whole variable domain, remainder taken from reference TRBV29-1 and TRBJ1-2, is SAVISQKPSRDICQRGTSLTIQCQVDSQVTMMFWYRQQPGQSLTLIATANQGSEATYESGFVIDKFPISRPNLTFSTLTVSNMSPEDSSIYLCSVARAYGYTFGSGTRLTVV.

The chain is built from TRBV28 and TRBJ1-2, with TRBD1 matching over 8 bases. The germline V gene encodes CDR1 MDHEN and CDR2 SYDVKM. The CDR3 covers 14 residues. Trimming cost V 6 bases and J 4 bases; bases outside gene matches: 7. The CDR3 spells CASRLPGQGYGYTF. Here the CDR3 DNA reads TGTGCCAGCAGACTTCCCGGACAGGGCTATGGCTACACCTTC.